These 23 T cell receptor beta chains originate from one sample sequenced in a study of T cell repertoires in cytomegalovirus infection. Their antigens are not known. Each CDR3 protein gets one entry after TCRdb re-called the reads with MiXCR. The sample includes 600,000 to 700,000 distinct CDR3 sequences, 33% of them seen just once. The material was cultured PBMCs, obtained from culture after CMV antigen stimulation. The source of these receptors is a human donor in good health (CMV status not recorded). Some clones in this sample may be carry-over from other donors' samples.

At least ten counts were recorded for this clonotype. This chain links TRBV7-2 with TRBJ2-3, with 11 bases lining up with TRBD1. The junction had 13 bases not matched to a gene; V was cut back by 5 bases and J by 0 bases. The CDR3 runs to 19 residues. Germline V gene data show CDR1 as SGHTA and CDR2 as FQGNSA. CDR3 DNA: TGTGCCAGCAGCAAAAGAGCAGGCGGACAGGGGGCGAGCACAGATACGCAGTATTTT. Its translation: CASSKRAGGQGASTDTQYF.

This clonotype was detected ten times or more. J is TRBJ1-1 and V is TRBV7-2; no clear D. This CDR3 comprises 13 residues. Germline V CDR1 and CDR2: SGHTA, FQGNSA. V lost 5 bases and J 0 bases, leaving 7 bases between the germline ends. The CDR3 sequence: CASSIEMNTEAFF. CDR3 nucleotides: TGTGCCAGCAGCATTGAGATGAACACTGAAGCTTTCTTT. The full variable domain, rest sourced from reference TRBV7-2 and TRBJ1-1, is GAGVSQSPSNKVTEKGKDVELRCDPISGHTALYWYRQSLGQGLEFLIYFQGNSAPDKSGLPSDRFSAERTGGSVSTLTIQRTQQEDSAVYLCASSIEMNTEAFFGQGTRLTVV.

This clonotype was seen ten or more times. V gene TRBV7-2 combines with J gene TRBJ2-6; weak D call: TRBD2 (6 bases). V was clipped by 4 bases and J by 0 bases, with 10 bases between them. Per the germline V gene, CDR1 is SGHTA and CDR2 is FQGNSA. This CDR3 region has 16 residues. The CDR3 sequence: CASSSGLSSGANVLTF. CDR3 DNA sequence: TGTGCCAGCAGCTCGGGACTCAGCTCTGGGGCCAACGTCCTGACTTTC.

This sequence joins TRBV4-3 and TRBJ2-1; no definite D call. The germline CDR1 and CDR2 sequences are LGHNA and YSLEER. The CDR3 is 14 amino acids. V dropped 4 bases and J dropped 0 bases, with 7 bases sitting between them. Here the CDR3 DNA reads TGCGCCAGCAGCCCCCCCCCCTCCTACAATGAGCAGTTCTTC. Amino acid sequence: CASSPPPSYNEQFF.

This chain uses TRBV12-3 or TRBV12-4 with TRBJ1-1, with TRBD1 matching over 7 bases. This CDR3 contains 14 residues. J was trimmed by 4 bases and V by 6 bases; bases with no gene match: 8. CDR3 in DNA: TGTGCCAGCAGGCTACAGGGGTTTGGCACTGAAGCTTTCTTT. As protein: CASRLQGFGTEAFF.

The chain joins TRBV6-2 or TRBV6-3 to TRBJ2-5; D unclear. The V and J ends lost 4 bases and 5 bases respectively, with 8 bases between them. Germline V lookup: CDR1 MNHEY, CDR2 SVGEGT. The CDR3 contains 12 residues. CDR3 nucleotides: TGTGCCAGCAGTTCCACTCCGGAGACCCAGTACTTC. Translated, it gives CASSSTPETQYF.

A few counts support this clonotype. The chain employs TRBV20-1 and TRBJ2-5, with no clear D. CDR1 is DFQATT, CDR2 SNEGSKA, per germline (reference sequence). The CDR3 loop spans 13 amino acids. Trimming left V 3 bases short and J 3 bases short, with 11 bases between. CDR3 region: CSARLPRKETQYF. The CDR3 bases are TGCAGTGCTAGGCTGCCGAGGAAAGAGACCCAGTACTTC.

The CDR3, as DNA: TGTGCCAGCAGCTCAGGGGAAACTGAAGCTTTCTTT. This sequence encodes CASSSGETEAFF. This sequence joins TRBV7-3 and TRBJ1-1, with TRBD1 as a possible D gene (6 bases). The length of the CDR3 is 12 residues. V dropped 4 bases and J dropped 5 bases, with 8 bases sitting between them. From germline, CDR1 is SGHTA and CDR2 FQGTGA.

The chain links TRBV6-6 to TRBJ1-2; D is undetermined. V was shortened by 0 bases and J by 5 bases, with 10 bases between the two germline ends. Germline V lookup: CDR1 MNHNY, CDR2 SVGAGI (reference sequence). The CDR3 consists of 14 residues. In DNA, the CDR3 is TGTGCCAGCAGTTACTCGGCGGGAATTTATGGCTACACCTTC. Encoded protein: CASSYSAGIYGYTF.

This rearrangement joins TRBV27 to TRBJ2-1, with 7 nucleotides matching TRBD2. The CDR3 covers 13 residues. Germline CDR1 is MNHEY and CDR2 is SMNVEV (reference sequence). Trimming cost V 7 bases and J 10 bases; bases outside gene matches: 10. The CDR3 DNA follows: TGTGCCAGCACCCAAGGTGGGGGGGGGGAGCAGTTCTTC. Its protein is CASTQGGGGEQFF.

This clonotype was observed a few times. The rearrangement joins TRBV20-1 to TRBJ1-6; 9 nucleotides match TRBD1. The CDR3 extends over 13 amino acids. Per germline, CDR1 DFQATT and CDR2 SNEGSKA (reference sequence). Trimming removed 3 bases from V and 9 bases from J; junction bases left unmatched: 3. Written as DNA, the CDR3 is TGCAGTGCTAGTGGACAGGGGAGTTCACCCCTCCACTTT. Encoded protein: CSASGQGSSPLHF.

The gene calls are TRBV7-9 and TRBJ2-1; the D is unclear. The germline V and J ends were trimmed by 1 base and 9 bases, with 7 bases remaining between them. Per germline, CDR1 SEHNR and CDR2 FQNEAQ (reference sequence). This CDR3 is built from 12 residues. DNA of the CDR3: TGTGCCAGCAGCTTAGACTGGAGTGAGCAGTTCTTC. Translated: CASSLDWSEQFF.

The rearrangement joins TRBV7-6 to TRBJ2-5, with 8 bases identical to TRBD2. With 3 bases clipped from V and 5 bases from J, the junction kept 8 bases outside the gene matches. This CDR3 comprises 15 residues. Germline CDR1 reads SGHVS; CDR2 reads FNYEAQ. This chain's CDR3 is CASSLGDGGAETQYF. CDR3 nucleotides: TGTGCCAGCAGCTTGGGGGACGGGGGGGCCGAGACCCAGTACTTC.

The chain uses TRBV7-2 and TRBJ2-5; no definite D call. With 5 bases removed from V and 5 bases from J, the gap between germline ends came to 12 bases. The length of the CDR3 is 13 residues. The germline gives CDR1 SGHTA, CDR2 FQGNSA. The CDR3 coding sequence is TGTGCCAGCAGCGCCACCCTGTGGGAGACCCAGTACTTC. This translates into CASSATLWETQYF.

This clonotype has only a few counts. The CDR3 here is CASRKSSGNTIYF. The CDR3 nucleotides are TGTGCCAGCAGGAAGTCCTCTGGAAACACCATATATTTT. The V gene is TRBV7-8, the J gene TRBJ1-3; D not certain. In germline, CDR1 is SGHVS, CDR2 FQNEAQ. Trimming pared 6 bases from V and 0 bases from J, leaving 6 bases between. The CDR3 has 13 amino acids.

The rearrangement links TRBV11-2 to TRBJ2-1; D is ambiguous. Trimming cost V 4 bases and J 4 bases, with 14 bases left between them. CDR3 size: 15 residues. Per the germline V gene, CDR1 is SGHAT and CDR2 is FQNNGV. The CDR3 DNA is TGTGCCAGCAGCTCCTCAAGCCTAGATTACAATGAGCAGTTCTTC. Encoded protein: CASSSSSLDYNEQFF.

This rearrangement joins TRBV6-6 to TRBJ2-5; 10 nucleotides match TRBD1. The CDR3 has 17 amino acids. Germline assignment: CDR1 MNHNY and CDR2 SVGAGI (reference sequence). After removal of 2 bases from V and 3 bases from J, the junction contained 9 bases not matched to a gene. CDR3 sequence: CASSYGTGVVVEETQYF. DNA for the CDR3: TGTGCCAGCAGTTACGGGACAGGGGTGGTCGTTGAAGAGACCCAGTACTTC.

This chain links TRBV10-3 with TRBJ1-1, with TRBD1 matching 10 bases. Germline CDR1 ENHRY, CDR2 SYGVKD. V was clipped by 6 bases and J by 7 bases; unmatched bases: 8. The CDR3 sequence is 14 residues long. For the CDR3, the DNA is TGTGCCATCAGCCGGGACAGGGGTACGGGTGAAGCTTTCTTT. Translation: CAISRDRGTGEAFF.

There are many counts of this clonotype. The rearrangement links TRBV7-2 to TRBJ1-2, with D tentatively TRBD1 (5 bases). Germline lookup yields CDR1 SGHTA and CDR2 FQGNSA. The CDR3 is made up of 12 amino acids. V dropped 11 bases and J dropped 5 bases, with 15 bases sitting between them. CDR3 nucleotides: TGTGCCGGGGGGTCCTTGGGGTATGGCTACACCTTC. It specifies CAGGSLGYGYTF.

The chain joins TRBV14 to TRBJ2-2; the match to TRBD1 covers 9 bases. The CDR3 has 18 residues. V lost 4 bases and J lost 6; bases outside the gene matches: 15. Germline V gives CDR1 SGHDN, CDR2 FVKESK. The CDR3 DNA is TGTGCCAGCAGCCGTCCCGGGACAGGGCTCGGGGCAGCCGGGGAGCTGTTTTTT. Translated, it gives CASSRPGTGLGAAGELFF. The complete variable domain, with remaining parts taken from reference TRBV14 and TRBJ2-2, reads EAGVTQFPSHSVIEKGQTVTLRCDPISGHDNLYWYRRVMGKEIKFLLHFVKESKQDESGMPNNRFLAERTGGTYSTLKVQPAELEDSGVYFCASSRPGTGLGAAGELFFGEGSRLTVL.

This clonotype appeared a single time. The CDR3 spells CASSQAPGQTYYEQYF. CDR3 DNA: TGTGCCAGCAGCCAAGCGCCAGGGCAAACCTATTACGAGCAGTACTTC. The rearrangement uses TRBV4-2 and TRBJ2-7; TRBD1 is a possible D gene (5 bases). The CDR3 length is 16 residues. V shed 1 base and J shed 4 bases, with 17 bases lying between them. CDR1 and CDR2 from the germline V gene are LGHNA and YNFKEQ.

This clonotype was counted ten times or more. The chain combines TRBV7-2 with TRBJ2-3, with D perhaps TRBD1 (6 bases). Deletions cut 5 bases from V and 7 bases from J, with 13 bases between. The CDR3 consists of 13 residues. Germline V lookup: CDR1 SGHTA, CDR2 FQGNSA. The CDR3 bases are TGTGCCAGCAGCGGGGGCCCCTGGAATACGCAGTATTTT. It yields the protein CASSGGPWNTQYF. The whole variable domain, remainder taken from reference TRBV7-2 and TRBJ2-3, is GAGVSQSPSNKVTEKGKDVELRCDPISGHTALYWYRQSLGQGLEFLIYFQGNSAPDKSGLPSDRFSAERTGGSVSTLTIQRTQQEDSAVYLCASSGGPWNTQYFGPGTRLTVL.

The J gene is TRBJ2-7, the V gene TRBV4-1; the D is unclear. Germline CDR1 and CDR2: MGHRA and YSYEKL. V lost 2 bases to trimming and J lost 4 bases, with 12 bases between them. CDR3 length: 14 amino acids. The chain's CDR3 is CASSQKAWSYEQYF. For the CDR3, the DNA is TGCGCCAGCAGCCAAAAGGCCTGGTCGTACGAGCAGTACTTC.